This is a list of T cell receptor beta chains from one sample in a study of T cells in tuberculosis. The table came from immunoSEQ multiplex PCR; TCRdb's copy has only in-frame clones and leaves some out. This repertoire shows about 33,000 clones, roughly 94% found once; its top ten account for around 7%. The input for sequencing was PBMCs, taken at tuberculosis diagnosis. The receptors derive from an adult with tuberculosis. Some clones in this sample may be carry-over from other donors' samples. Each CDR3 is given with its conserved first and last residue. The D gene is left open where the match is weak. A clone size is listed for some rows: how often the clone was seen (once, few, many), or a class if it is expanded.

clone_size: .
d_call: TRBD1
cdr3_length: 12
j_call: TRBJ2-7
v_call: TRBV29-1
cdr3_aa: CSVPGQGGEQYF
cdr3_nt: TGCAGCGTCCCGGGACAGGGGGGCGAGCAGTACTTC

clone_size: once
d_call: TRBD1
cdr3_length: 13
j_call: TRBJ2-1
v_call: TRBV6-1
cdr3_aa: CASTPGTGNEQFF
cdr3_nt: TGTGCCAGCACCCCCGGGACAGGGAATGAGCAGTTCTTC

clone_size: .
d_call: .
cdr3_length: 13
j_call: TRBJ1-1
v_call: TRBV11-3
cdr3_aa: CASSSSGYAEAFF
cdr3_nt: TGTGCCAGCAGTTCTTCCGGGTACGCTGAAGCTTTCTTT

clone_size: few
d_call: .
cdr3_length: 13
j_call: TRBJ2-1
v_call: TRBV27
cdr3_aa: CASRHLPPNEQFF
cdr3_nt: TGTGCCAGCAGACACCTTCCCCCCAATGAGCAGTTCTTC

clone_size: .
d_call: .
cdr3_length: 14
j_call: TRBJ2-7
v_call: TRBV10-3
cdr3_aa: CAISVGTPSYEQYF
cdr3_nt: TGTGCCATCAGTGTAGGGACACCCTCCTACGAGCAGTACTTC

clone_size: .
d_call: .
cdr3_length: 16
j_call: TRBJ1-4
v_call: TRBV13
cdr3_aa: CASSPRARGHEEKLFF
cdr3_nt: TGTGCCAGCAGCCCCCGAGCAAGGGGCCATGAAGAAAAACTGTTTTTT

clone_size: .
d_call: TRBD1
cdr3_length: 13
j_call: TRBJ1-2
v_call: TRBV5-1
cdr3_aa: CASSFGTGIGYTF
cdr3_nt: TGCGCCAGCAGCTTTGGGACAGGGATTGGCTACACCTTC

clone_size: .
d_call: .
cdr3_length: 18
j_call: TRBJ2-6
v_call: TRBV7-8
cdr3_aa: CASSLTGLDFSGANVLTF
cdr3_nt: TGTGCCAGCAGCTTAACGGGACTCGATTTCTCTGGGGCCAACGTCCTGACTTTC

clone_size: .
d_call: TRBD1
cdr3_length: 15
j_call: TRBJ1-1
v_call: TRBV18
cdr3_aa: CASSPRQGGYTEAFF
cdr3_nt: TGTGCCAGCTCACCAAGACAGGGGGGATACACTGAAGCTTTCTTT

clone_size: .
d_call: TRBD1
cdr3_length: 14
j_call: TRBJ1-4
v_call: TRBV5-1
cdr3_aa: CASSLTGANEKLFF
cdr3_nt: TGCGCCAGCAGCTTGACAGGGGCTAATGAAAAACTGTTTTTT

clone_size: .
d_call: TRBD2
cdr3_length: 16
j_call: TRBJ2-1
v_call: TRBV4-2
cdr3_aa: CASSLSGGTGGNEQFF
cdr3_nt: TGTGCCAGCAGCCTTAGCGGGGGGACAGGAGGGAATGAGCAGTTCTTC

clone_size: once
d_call: TRBD1
cdr3_length: 15
j_call: TRBJ1-1
v_call: TRBV25-1
cdr3_aa: CASSERTGANTEAFF
cdr3_nt: TGTGCCAGCAGTGAGAGGACAGGGGCGAACACTGAAGCTTTCTTT

clone_size: .
d_call: .
cdr3_length: 15
j_call: TRBJ2-7
v_call: TRBV5-4
cdr3_aa: CASSTRDGSSYEQYF
cdr3_nt: TGTGCCAGCAGCACCCGGGACGGGAGCTCCTACGAGCAGTACTTC

clone_size: .
d_call: .
cdr3_length: 13
j_call: TRBJ2-7
v_call: TRBV29-1
cdr3_aa: CSVAPVSSYEQYF
cdr3_nt: TGCAGCGTTGCGCCCGTCAGCTCCTACGAGCAGTACTTC

clone_size: .
d_call: TRBD1
cdr3_length: 18
j_call: TRBJ1-6
v_call: TRBV15
cdr3_aa: CATSSQRQGGLRNSPLHF
cdr3_nt: TGTGCCACCAGCAGCCAACGACAGGGGGGCCTACGTAATTCACCCCTCCACTTT

clone_size: .
d_call: .
cdr3_length: 15
j_call: TRBJ2-7
v_call: TRBV19
cdr3_aa: CASSPPPAGSYEQYF
cdr3_nt: TGTGCCAGTAGTCCCCCCCCGGCGGGCTCCTACGAGCAGTACTTC